The 27 T cell receptor beta chains presented below share a single source sample, sequenced in a study of T cell responses to AZD1222 COVID-19 vaccine. TCRdb's table, derived via immunoSEQ multiplex PCR, lists solely in-frame clones and lacks some. The sample lists 200,000 or so clones, roughly 92% occurring once. Sample: peripheral blood, taken on day 0 of AZD1222 vaccination. Receptor source: an adult in good health.

The CDR3 DNA follows: TGTGCCTGGTCGGGTGGGCATGGCTACACCTTC. Its protein product is CAWSGGHGYTF. This chain connects TRBV30 to TRBJ1-2; D gene unclear. V lost 5 bases and J lost 6, with 10 bases in between. CDR3 length: 11 amino acids. Germline CDR1 GTSNPN, CDR2 SVGIG (reference sequence).

V usage is TRBV2 and J usage is TRBJ1-1; D is perhaps TRBD1 (6 bases). Germline V gives CDR1 SNHLY, CDR2 FYNNEI. The V end lost 10 bases, the J end lost 1 base, and 13 bases lay between the germline ends. The CDR3 has 13 amino acids. CDR3 residues: CATSGQQNTEAFF. The CDR3 DNA reads as TGTGCCACGTCGGGACAACAGAACACTGAAGCTTTCTTT.

The chain employs TRBV10-1 and TRBJ1-1; D uncertain. CDR3 size: 16 residues. In germline, CDR1 is WNHNN, CDR2 SYGVQD (reference sequence). The germline V and J ends were trimmed by 7 bases and 1 base, with 19 bases remaining between them. CDR3 sequence reads: CASKRWQPRENTEAFF. In nucleotides, the CDR3 is TGCGCCAGCAAACGGTGGCAACCTAGGGAGAACACTGAAGCTTTCTTT.

The V and J genes are TRBV5-1 and TRBJ2-1; 8 bases align to TRBD2. V lost 3 bases and J lost 3; bases outside the gene matches: 5. CDR3 length equals 15 residues. Germline assignment: CDR1 SGHRS and CDR2 YFSETQ. The CDR3 loop is CASSSDGTSYNEQFF. The CDR3 nucleotides are TGCGCCAGCAGCTCTGACGGGACTAGCTACAATGAGCAGTTCTTC.

The V and J genes are TRBV5-1 and TRBJ2-1, with 7 positions matching TRBD1. Germline-derived CDR1 and CDR2 are SGHRS and YFSETQ. The CDR3 loop spans 15 amino acids. Trimming cost V 3 bases and J 7 bases; bases outside gene matches: 10. The CDR3 loop reads CASSSEGADWNEQFF. CDR3 sequence (DNA): TGCGCCAGCAGCTCAGAGGGGGCGGATTGGAATGAGCAGTTCTTC.

With respect to this clone: The identical CDR3 is also encoded by other nucleotide sequences in the sample. The rearrangement joins TRBV30 to TRBJ1-1; D ambiguous. V lost 2 bases to trimming and J lost 0 bases, with 7 bases between them. CDR3 length: 13 amino acids. CDR1 GTSNPN and CDR2 SVGIG come from the germline V gene (reference sequence). The CDR3 region is CAWSPGLNTEAFF. The CDR3 region has the DNA TGTGCCTGGAGTCCGGGATTGAACACTGAAGCTTTCTTT. The full variable domain, with the rest looked up from reference TRBV30 and TRBJ1-1, is SQTIHQWPATLVQPVGSPLSLECTVEGTSNPNLYWYRQAAGRGLQLLFYSVGIGQISSEVPQNLSASRPQDRQFILSSKKLLLSDSGFYLCAWSPGLNTEAFFGQGTRLTVV.

This sequence joins TRBV7-2 and TRBJ1-5; D might be TRBD1 (5 bases). CDR1 and CDR2 from the germline V gene are SGHTA and FQGNSA. This CDR3 is 15 amino acids long. The ends were cut back, 5 bases at V and 7 bases at J, with 18 bases in the middle. The CDR3 here is CASSNAGLINQPQHF. CDR3 bases: TGTGCCAGCAGCAATGCGGGACTCATCAACCAGCCCCAGCATTTT. The variable domain in full, completed from reference TRBV7-2 and TRBJ1-5, reads GAGVSQSPSNKVTEKGKDVELRCDPISGHTALYWYRQSLGQGLEFLIYFQGNSAPDKSGLPSDRFSAERTGGSVSTLTIQRTQQEDSAVYLCASSNAGLINQPQHFGDGTRLSIL.

The chain links TRBV4-1 to TRBJ1-5; D is uncertain. The germline gives CDR1 MGHRA, CDR2 YSYEKL. Trimming took off 1 base at V and 4 bases at J, with 8 bases between the two ends. The CDR3 loop spans 14 amino acids. The CDR3 reads CASSQVERNQPQHF. For the CDR3, the DNA is TGCGCCAGCAGCCAAGTCGAGAGGAATCAGCCCCAGCATTTT.

The chain recombines TRBV6-5 with TRBJ1-1; D is unresolved. The CDR3 is 13 residues long. CDR1 is MNHEY, CDR2 SVGAGI, per germline. V was cut by 5 bases and J by 7 bases, with 14 bases left in between. The CDR3, as DNA: TGTGCCAGCAGTCTAGGACGGCCGAGTGAAGCTTTCTTT. It specifies CASSLGRPSEAFF.

The J gene is TRBJ1-1, the V gene TRBV28; 8 bases line up with TRBD1. From germline, CDR1 is MDHEN and CDR2 SYDVKM. The CDR3 runs to 14 residues. J gave up 7 bases and V 1 base, and 5 bases lay outside the gene matches. The CDR3: CASSLSPGGDEAFF. The CDR3 coding sequence is TGTGCCAGCAGTTTATCCCCAGGGGGCGATGAAGCTTTCTTT.

The chain carries TRBV5-3 and TRBJ1-1; 9 nucleotides line up with TRBD1. TRBV5-3 counts as an open reading frame of uncertain function. The CDR3 has 14 amino acids. Trimming removed 5 bases from V and 4 bases from J; junction bases left unmatched: 6. For the CDR3, the DNA is TGTGCCAGAAGACACGGACAGGGGACCACTGAAGCTTTCTTT. It codes for CARRHGQGTTEAFF.

V is TRBV2 and J is TRBJ1-1; D not resolved. Germline V gene sequence: CDR1 SNHLY, CDR2 FYNNEI. V was clipped by 7 bases and J by 0 bases, with 9 bases between them. CDR3 length equals 13 residues. CDR3 region: CASTWRLNTEAFF. In DNA form, the CDR3 reads TGTGCCAGCACCTGGCGGCTGAACACTGAAGCTTTCTTT. Full variable domain (outside the CDR3, taken from reference TRBV2 and TRBJ1-1): EPEVTQTPSHQVTQMGQEVILRCVPISNHLYFYWYRQILGQKVEFLVSFYNNEISEKSEIFDDQFSVERPDGSNFTLKIRSTKLEDSAMYFCASTWRLNTEAFFGQGTRLTVV.

The chain links TRBV27 to TRBJ1-2; 7 positions match TRBD1. There are 15 residues in the CDR3. Germline assignment: CDR1 MNHEY and CDR2 SMNVEV (reference sequence). V lost 3 bases to trimming and J lost 2 bases; unmatched junction nucleotides: 6. CDR3 in amino acids: CASSFLGTVNYGYTF. DNA for the CDR3: TGTGCCAGCAGTTTCCTTGGGACAGTAAACTATGGCTACACCTTC.

V usage is TRBV9 and J usage is TRBJ1-3; 8 bases line up with TRBD1. Per germline, CDR1 SGDLS and CDR2 YYNGEE. The V gene end was trimmed by 0 bases and the J gene end by 3 bases; junction bases not matched to a gene: 8. The CDR3 contains 17 residues. The CDR3 DNA follows: TGTGCCAGCAGCGTAGGCCTGGTCAGGGGGCATGGAAACACCATATATTTT. It yields the protein CASSVGLVRGHGNTIYF.

The rearrangement uses TRBV28 and TRBJ2-5; 7 positions match TRBD2. This CDR3 contains 13 residues. The V gene's germline CDR1 is MDHEN and CDR2 SYDVKM. J was trimmed by 0 bases and V by 8 bases; bases with no gene match: 3. CDR3 region: CASLGGYQETQYF. CDR3 nucleotide sequence: TGTGCCAGCTTGGGGGGGTACCAAGAGACCCAGTACTTC. The variable domain in full, with the rest retrieved from reference TRBV28 and TRBJ2-5, is DVKVTQSSRYLVKRTGEKVFLECVQDMDHENMFWYRQDPGLGLRLIYFSYDVKMKEKGDIPEGYSVSREKKERFSLILESASTNQTSMYLCASLGGYQETQYFGPGTRLLVL.

The chain combines TRBV18 with TRBJ1-3; D unclear. CDR1 and CDR2 (germline): KGHSH, LQKENI. V was clipped by 5 bases and J by 7 bases, with 18 bases between them. CDR3 length equals 15 residues. CDR3 nucleotides: TGTGCCAGCTCAATTACCACGAGGACCAAGAACACCATATATTTT. It is translated as CASSITTRTKNTIYF.

The chain links TRBV21-1 to TRBJ2-7; the table assigns TRBD2, which was not confirmed against the DNA. TRBV21-1 is a known pseudogene. The CDR3 sequence is 16 residues long. In DNA, the CDR3 is TGTGCCAGGACCCCATCCGTGGATATAAACGAGGACGAGCAGTACGTC. The encoded protein is CARTPSVDINEDEQYV.

This sequence joins TRBV11-2 and TRBJ2-1, with 11 bases matching TRBD1. The germline gives CDR1 SGHAT, CDR2 FQNNGV. Trimming cost V 0 bases and J 4 bases; bases outside gene matches: 2. This CDR3 region has 16 residues. The CDR3 reads CASSLEGTGGYNEQFF. The CDR3 bases are TGTGCCAGCAGCTTAGAGGGGACAGGGGGGTACAATGAGCAGTTCTTC.

V usage is TRBV11-2 and J usage is TRBJ1-2; no clear D gene. The germline V gene has CDR1 SGHAT and CDR2 FQNNGV. V was cut by 2 bases and J by 14 bases, with 12 bases left in between. The CDR3 has 11 residues. In DNA form, the CDR3 reads TGTGCCAGCAGCTTAAACGAGTTGCAGACCTTC. This translates into CASSLNELQTF.

The chain has TRBV30 and TRBJ1-1; D uncertain. The V gene lost 2 bases and the J gene lost 10 bases, with 11 bases spanning the gap. Germline V lookup: CDR1 GTSNPN, CDR2 SVGIG (reference sequence). The CDR3 covers 11 residues. In DNA, the CDR3 is TGTGCCTGGAGTTTAGACAATACAGCTTTCTTT. Protein product: CAWSLDNTAFF.

The chain combines TRBV7-3 with TRBJ2-3; 8 positions agree with TRBD2. Per germline, CDR1 SGHTA and CDR2 FQGTGA. CDR3 length: 15 amino acids. Trimming took 5 bases from V and 4 from J; bases not matched to a gene: 8. As DNA, the CDR3 is TGTGCCAGCAGCAAAACCGGGGGGGCCTCAGATACGCAGTATTTT. Residues: CASSKTGGASDTQYF.

V and J are TRBV6-2 or TRBV6-3 and TRBJ1-2; D is unresolved. Deletions cut 2 bases from V and 6 bases from J, with 7 bases between. The CDR3 totals 12 residues. CDR1 is MNHEY and CDR2 is SVGEGT in the germline V gene. The CDR3 sequence is CASSYGSDGYTF. CDR3 nucleotides: TGTGCCAGCAGTTACGGATCAGATGGCTACACCTTC.

The V call is TRBV4-1, the J call TRBJ2-7, with 10 nucleotides matching TRBD2. CDR1 is MGHRA, CDR2 YSYEKL, per germline. The junction had 4 bases not matched to a gene; V was cut back by 2 bases and J by 0 bases. The CDR3 spans 16 residues. The DNA of the CDR3 is TGCGCCAGCAGCCAACCCACTAGCGGGGCCTCCTACGAGCAGTACTTC. Translated, it gives CASSQPTSGASYEQYF.

The chain employs TRBV28 and TRBJ1-3, with D uncertain. Trimming stripped 6 bases from V and 10 bases from J, with 13 bases between. Per germline, CDR1 MDHEN and CDR2 SYDVKM. CDR3 size: 12 residues. DNA for the CDR3: TGTGCCAGCAGCTCGACCCCTCAAACCATATATTTT. Translating gives CASSSTPQTIYF.

The chain employs TRBV7-9 and TRBJ1-4; the D is unclear. Germline CDR1 reads SEHNR; CDR2 reads FQNEAQ (reference sequence). The V end was cut by 1 base, the J end by 8 bases, with 5 bases between. This CDR3 has 12 amino acids. The chain's CDR3 is CASSLGREKLFF. DNA of the CDR3: TGTGCCAGCAGCTTAGGACGGGAAAAACTGTTTTTT.

This chain links TRBV5-1 with TRBJ2-1; D is uncertain. V lost 2 bases and J 7 bases, leaving 7 bases between the germline ends. Germline V gene lookup returns CDR1 SGHRS and CDR2 YFSETQ. The CDR3 spans 12 residues. The DNA of the CDR3 is TGCGCCAGCAGCTTAGAAGGGAATGAGCAGTTCTTC. Translated: CASSLEGNEQFF.

The V gene is TRBV2, the J gene TRBJ2-5; 7 bases match TRBD1. The ends lost 3 bases at V and 9 bases at J; junction bases unmatched: 13. Germline assignment: CDR1 SNHLY and CDR2 FYNNEI. There are 15 residues in the CDR3. The CDR3 here is CASSETTARGSSQYF. CDR3 in DNA: TGTGCCAGCAGTGAGACGACAGCCAGGGGGTCCTCCCAGTACTTC.